The T cell receptor (beta chain) described here comes from a study of blood T cells in healthy people across ages (dated by TCRdb to the mid-2010s). Concerning the study at large: In model experiments, roughly one uniquely barcoded TCR beta cDNA molecule per two T cells was captured by template switching. To track age-related changes in TCR beta repertoire diversity, the study relied on deep sequencing normalized with unique cDNA molecular identifiers. The donors were split into four age groups: young (average 16 years), middle-aged (39), aged (more than 60) and long-lived (approximately 80). To avoid experimental bias, donors of different ages were randomly spread across the sequencing lanes. The study analyzed two additional independent replicas of 1 million unique cDNA reads from the same blood draw for two donors, one aged 18 to 30 and one aged 80 or older. Overall results and qualifications from the work: As age increased, observed TCR beta diversity per million T cells dropped in a roughly linear way, and a significant reduction was already evident by age about 36. Estimates of total diversity based on one million sequenced T cells were regarded as lower bounds and as underestimates. The long-lived group showed more naive CD4+ T cells, fewer expanded clones and increased TCR diversity than the aged group, suggesting age selection. The percentage of naive T cells measured by flow cytometry correlated strongly with observed TCR beta diversity. Conclusive comparison of naive and antigen-experienced compartments was prevented by the profiling of bulk unsorted PBMCs. The CMV infection status of donors was not known, potentially confounding age-related changes in expanded clonotypes.

Systemically healthy Caucasian individuals from Russia, 35 to 40 in total and aged about 6 to 95 years, were included as donors. Each donor gave about 9.2 milliliters of peripheral blood, drawn into EDTA-treated Vacutainer tubes. Ficoll-Paque density-gradient centrifugation was used to isolate PBMCs, with at least 6.5 million per sample. Total RNA was extracted from PBMCs with Trizol reagent, with at least 6 micrograms obtained per sample. For every donor, flow cytometry on a PBMC aliquot measured the percentage of naive CD45RAhigh/CD27high T cells. Points on this clonotype: What this receptor recognizes is not known. Nothing much larger sits one base from this clone, and base qualities are not available.

The CDR3 covers 15 residues, taking in both the cysteine and the phenylalanine. Only the CDR3 part of the read is kept: 45 bases, read in frame from the first base. The junction shows trimming of 4 bases on V and 2 bases on J, and the gene matches do not reach 8 bases of it. Taken from the germline V gene (reference sequence), the CDR1 and CDR2 loops are SEHNR and FQNEAQ. To prepare the library, 5' RACE was applied. The sequencer listed for this sample is Illumina HiSeq 2500. The second PCR ran for about 6 to 12 cycles and used a J-beta primer mix along with a sample-barcoded 5' primer. Each TCR beta cDNA molecule received a unique molecular identifier from a template-switch 5' adaptor carrying 12 random nucleotides. At least 2.5 million CDR3-containing paired-end reads were obtained from each sample. First-strand cDNA was synthesized from all RNA with the Mint cDNA synthesis kit, primed by a TRBC-specific oligonucleotide. After uracil-DNA glycosylase treatment, a first 18-cycle PCR used universal primers M1SS and BC2_uni_R on all cDNA. Concerning the study's data processing: Each sample was normalized by randomly selecting 1 million high-quality reads, each carrying a distinct molecular identifier. Instead of being binned into consensus sequences, reads that shared molecular identifiers were thrown out. MiTCR, with a Q25 quality threshold and the strictest error-elimination algorithm, was used for CDR3 identification, clonotype clustering and error correction. A nonparametric unseen species model with Euler transformation was used to estimate lower-bound total TCR beta diversity. The public sequencing data were trimmed at Q25 with fastp and processed into clonotypes with MiXCR by TCRdb, which kept only in-frame beta chains. Each entry is one CDR3 protein sequence, shown with its most common DNA and genes. TCRdb, not the original authors, processed these V and J calls. This sample gives 800,000 or so distinct CDR3 sequences in total; about 59% of them show up just once. About 27% of the sample is held by the ten biggest clonotypes.

The TCR sequence derives from a man aged 30 to 39 in good health. The rearranged segments are TRBV7-9 and TRBJ2-7; the central 7 bases match TRBD1. What was sequenced was blood. The CDR3 amino acid sequence is: CASSSFDRDPYEQYF. The DNA sequence is given as TGTGCCAGCAGCTCGTTCGACAGGGACCCCTACGAGCAGTACTTC.